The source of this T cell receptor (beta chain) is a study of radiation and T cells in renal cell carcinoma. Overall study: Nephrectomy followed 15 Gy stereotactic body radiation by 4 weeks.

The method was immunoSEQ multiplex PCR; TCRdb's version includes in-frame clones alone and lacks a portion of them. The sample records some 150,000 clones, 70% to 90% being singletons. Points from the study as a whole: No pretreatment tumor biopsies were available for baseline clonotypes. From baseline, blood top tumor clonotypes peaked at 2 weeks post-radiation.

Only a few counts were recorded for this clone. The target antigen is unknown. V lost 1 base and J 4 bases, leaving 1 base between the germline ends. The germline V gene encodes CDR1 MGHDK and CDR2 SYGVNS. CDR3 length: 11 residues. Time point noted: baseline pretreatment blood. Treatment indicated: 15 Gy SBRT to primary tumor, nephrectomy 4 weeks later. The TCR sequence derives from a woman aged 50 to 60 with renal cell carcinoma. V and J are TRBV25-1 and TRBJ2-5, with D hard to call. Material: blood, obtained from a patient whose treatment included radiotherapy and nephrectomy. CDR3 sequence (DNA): TGTGCCAGCAGTGAATCAGAGACCCAGTACTTC. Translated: CASSESETQYF.